These T cell receptor beta chains were read from a single sample in a study of OX40 agonist ivuxolimab in advanced cancers. The assay was immunoSEQ multiplex PCR, and TCRdb's table has in-frame clones only and misses some. The sample has 50,000 to 65,000 clones, approximately 78% seen once. Sample: CD4+ or CD8+ T cells sorted from blood, taken in a trial of the OX40 agonist ivuxolimab. Every receptor here comes from an adult with an advanced solid tumor such as melanoma, head and neck, liver or kidney cancer. The CDR3 runs from the conserved cysteine through the conserved F or W. A D gene is named only where the DNA matches it firmly. The listing skips clone size in some rows; elsewhere it reads once, few, many or a size class.

v_gene	abundance	d_gene	j_gene	CDR3nt	CDR3aa
TRBV28	.	.	TRBJ2-3	TGTGCCAGCAGTCTACTTGGGGGGGCAGAAGATACGCAGTATTTT	CASSLLGGAEDTQYF
TRBV19	.	.	TRBJ2-1	TGTGCCAGTAGCCCGCGGACCGGGGCAGGGGGGAATGAGCAGTTCTTC	CASSPRTGAGGNEQFF
TRBV11-3	.	.	TRBJ2-7	TGTGCCAGCAGCAAGACGGACGGATACGAGCAGTACTTC	CASSKTDGYEQYF
TRBV15	.	TRBD2	TRBJ2-4	TGTGCCACCAGCGTGGGGGGGGCCAAAAACATTCAGTACTTC	CATSVGGAKNIQYF
TRBV18	.	TRBD1	TRBJ1-1	TGTGCCAGCTCACCACAGGGGGCTTCGTGGACTGAAGCTTTCTTT	CASSPQGASWTEAFF
TRBV6-5	.	TRBD1	TRBJ2-3	TGTGCCAGCAGTTACGAGGGGGCTGTTGCAGATACGCAGTATTTT	CASSYEGAVADTQYF
TRBV29-1	.	TRBD1	TRBJ2-5	TGCAGCGTTGACGACGCCGGGACAGGGTATAGAGAGACCCAGTACTTC	CSVDDAGTGYRETQYF
TRBV7-3	.	.	TRBJ1-2	TGTGCCAGCAGCTCGGGGGATCGACCAGGGGCCTATGGCTACACCTTC	CASSSGDRPGAYGYTF
TRBV10-3	.	.	TRBJ2-3	TGTGCCATCAGTGAGTCGACGGCTAGCACAGATACGCAGTATTTT	CAISESTASTDTQYF
TRBV5-1	.	.	TRBJ2-5	TGCGCCAGCAGCTTGTCAAATCAAGAGACCCAGTACTTC	CASSLSNQETQYF
TRBV9	.	.	TRBJ1-3	TGTGCCAGCAGCGTAGCCGTCGGGCGGGAAAACACCATATATTTT	CASSVAVGRENTIYF
TRBV4-2	.	.	TRBJ1-1	TGTGCCAGCAGCCAAGTAGGGTTCGCGGGCGGGAACACTGAAGCTTTCTTT	CASSQVGFAGGNTEAFF
TRBV18	.	TRBD1	TRBJ2-7	TGTGCCAGCTCACCTACTTGGGACAGCTCCTACGAGCAGTACTTC	CASSPTWDSSYEQYF
TRBV10-1	.	.	TRBJ2-7	TGCGCCAGCAGCCGACTTAAGAGCTCCTACGAGCAGTACTTC	CASSRLKSSYEQYF
TRBV5-4	.	.	TRBJ2-3	TGTGCCAGCAGCGAGGGACTTAGCACAGATACGCAGTATTTT	CASSEGLSTDTQYF
TRBV25-1	once	.	TRBJ2-7	TGTGCCAGCAGTGCACCGGGACAACTATACGAGCAGTACTTC	CASSAPGQLYEQYF
TRBV19	.	TRBD1	TRBJ1-6	TGTGCCAGTAGTATGTCGGACAGGGGTCGTGATAATTCACCCCTCCACTTT	CASSMSDRGRDNSPLHF
TRBV7-8	.	TRBD1	TRBJ1-4	TGTGCCAGCAGCTCCTACAGGGGACGTGCAACTAATGAAAAACTGTTTTTT	CASSSYRGRATNEKLFF
TRBV18	.	TRBD1	TRBJ1-5	TGTGCCAGCTCACCAGAGACAGGGGGCCAGCCCCAGCATTTT	CASSPETGGQPQHF
TRBV5-1	once	TRBD1	TRBJ2-5	TGCGCCAGCAGCTTGGAGTCAGGGGGCGAGGAGACCCAGTACTTC	CASSLESGGEETQYF
TRBV14	.	TRBD2	TRBJ2-3	TGTGCCAGCAGCCCTTCAGGGAGCGGGGGGGCAAAAGATACGCAGTATTTT	CASSPSGSGGAKDTQYF
TRBV18	.	TRBD1	TRBJ1-1	TGTGCCAGCTCACCAGAGGGACAGGGGGCTAGAGCTTTCTTT	CASSPEGQGARAFF
TRBV11-2	medium-sized	TRBD1	TRBJ2-2	TGTGCCAGCAGCCGACAGGGGCCCGGGGAGCTGTTTTTT	CASSRQGPGELFF
TRBV5-4	.	TRBD1	TRBJ2-7	TGTGCCAGCAGCTTCGACAGGGGGTTAGTCTACGAGCAGTACTTC	CASSFDRGLVYEQYF
TRBV6-1	.	TRBD1	TRBJ2-2	TGTGCCAGCAGTGTTCCGGGACAGGGGGCAACCGGGGAGCTGTTTTTT	CASSVPGQGATGELFF
TRBV19	few	.	TRBJ1-2	TGTGCCAGTAGTATGGCGGGGGGGGCTAACTATGGCTACACCTTC	CASSMAGGANYGYTF
TRBV5-1	few	TRBD2	TRBJ2-2	TGCGCCAGCAGCTTGGCTAGCGGAAACACCGGGGAGCTGTTTTTT	CASSLASGNTGELFF
TRBV5-1	.	TRBD1	TRBJ2-2	TGCGCCAGCAGCTTGGAGACAGGGTTGAACACCGGGGAGCTGTTTTTT	CASSLETGLNTGELFF
TRBV5-5	.	.	TRBJ1-2	TGTGCCAGCAGCTTAGGGACAAATAGCGACTATGGCTACACCTTC	CASSLGTNSDYGYTF
TRBV5-1	once	.	TRBJ2-2	TGCGCCAGCAGCTGGGGGGCCTCGGTGCCCGGGGAGCTGTTTTTT	CASSWGASVPGELFF
TRBV19	.	.	TRBJ1-5	TGTGCCAGTAGTATTACCCGGCATAGCAATCAGCCCCAGCATTTT	CASSITRHSNQPQHF
TRBV5-1	few	TRBD2	TRBJ2-3	TGCGCCAGCAGTGAGGCTAGCGGGGGCTTTGAGAGAGATACGCAGTATTTT	CASSEASGGFERDTQYF
TRBV19	.	.	TRBJ1-5	TGTGCCAGTACCGAGGGGGGTGGAGAGCAGCCCCAGCATTTT	CASTEGGGEQPQHF
TRBV5-4	.	.	TRBJ1-6	TGTGCCAGCAGCTTTGGGTCCTCCTATAATTCACCCCTCCACTTT	CASSFGSSYNSPLHF
TRBV2	.	.	TRBJ1-2	TGTGCCAGCAGTGAATCGGTGGCAGGGGATGGCTACACCTTC	CASSESVAGDGYTF
TRBV4-1	few	TRBD2	TRBJ2-1	TGCGCCAGCAGCCTTCAGCGGGGGGCCAGTAATGAGCAGTTCTTC	CASSLQRGASNEQFF
TRBV11-2	.	.	TRBJ1-2	TGTGCCAGCAGCTTAGATCTCGGGCCACAATATGGCTACACCTTC	CASSLDLGPQYGYTF
TRBV28	.	.	TRBJ1-1	TGTGCCAGCAGTCGGGAATTGAACACTGAAGCTTTCTTT	CASSRELNTEAFF
TRBV5-6	.	TRBD1	TRBJ2-3	TGTGCCAGCAGCCGTGGGACAGGGCGGGATACGCAGTATTTT	CASSRGTGRDTQYF
TRBV2	.	.	TRBJ1-1	TGTGCCAGCATGGTGAGGGATTCGAACACTGAAGCTTTCTTT	CASMVRDSNTEAFF
TRBV27	.	TRBD1	TRBJ2-7	TGTGCCAGCAGACCCTCAACCGGGACAGCCTCCTACGAGCAGTACTTC	CASRPSTGTASYEQYF
TRBV5-1	.	.	TRBJ1-1	TGCGCCAGCAGCTTGGACAGCGGAATATCGAACACTGAAGCTTTCTTT	CASSLDSGISNTEAFF
TRBV2	.	TRBD2	TRBJ2-2	TGTGCCAGCAGTGAAGGTGCGGTAGCGGGGGGGCCGCGGACCGGGGAGCTGTTTTTT	CASSEGAVAGGPRTGELFF
TRBV6-6	.	TRBD2	TRBJ2-3	TGTGCCAGCAGCCTCCTAGCGGGGGGGAGGGATACGCAGTATTTT	CASSLLAGGRDTQYF
TRBV5-1	.	.	TRBJ1-1	TGCGCCAGCAGCTTAAAGGTGAACACTGAAGCTTTCTTT	CASSLKVNTEAFF
TRBV11-2	.	.	TRBJ2-3	TGTGCCAGCAGCTTGGGGGGGGGCCCAGATACGCAGTATTTT	CASSLGGGPDTQYF
TRBV5-5	.	TRBD1	TRBJ1-6	TGTGCCAGCAGCATCCGCGGGACAGGGACCCAATCACCCCTCCACTTT	CASSIRGTGTQSPLHF
TRBV5-4	once	.	TRBJ2-3	TGTGCCAGCAGCTCCCCGAGAGGGGATACGCAGTATTTT	CASSSPRGDTQYF
TRBV15	few	.	TRBJ2-5	TGTGCCACCGCGCGGGACAGCTCGGAGACCCAGTACTTC	CATARDSSETQYF
TRBV25-1	few	TRBD1	TRBJ1-2	TGTGCCAGCAAATCGGGACAGGGGAAATATGGCTACACCTTC	CASKSGQGKYGYTF
TRBV29-1	.	.	TRBJ2-7	TGCAGCGCCGCAGGGTATGGGGACGAGCAGTACTTC	CSAAGYGDEQYF
TRBV6-4	.	.	TRBJ1-5	TGTGCCCTAAAGGCCGCCTCGCCCCAGCATTTT	CALKAASPQHF
TRBV13	.	TRBD1	TRBJ1-1	TGTGCCAGCAGCTTAAGACAGGGCCCTGAAGCTTTCTTT	CASSLRQGPEAFF